The clone carrying this TCR beta chain was seen only once. Germline CDR1 is LNHDA and CDR2 is SQIVND (reference sequence). V was clipped by 6 bases and J by 0 bases, with 14 bases between them. CDR3 length: 15 amino acids. Every subset had its genomic DNA shared out evenly among several immunoSEQ plates. Generated by immunoSEQ multiplex PCR, the TCRdb table keeps only in-frame clones and is missing some. The sample includes about 320,000 clones, around 86% of them seen just once. These data come from a study of shared clonotypes between healthy human individuals. The sequencing input was memory CD8+ T cells sorted from blood. Subset noted: CD45RO+ cells pooled with CCR7-negative TemRA cells. This sequence originates from a young man in good health. The chain has TRBV19 and TRBJ1-2; D not resolved. In DNA form, the CDR3 reads TGTGCCAGTAGGCCCCCGGACGGTCCTAACTATGGCTACACCTTC. This encodes CASRPPDGPNYGYTF. The variable domain in full, completed from reference TRBV19 and TRBJ1-2, reads DGGITQSPKYLFRKEGQNVTLSCEQNLNHDAMYWYRQDPGQGLRLIYYSQIVNDFQKGDIAEGYSVSREKKESFPLTVTSAQKNPTAFYLCASRPPDGPNYGYTFGSGTRLTVV.